The clone carrying this T cell receptor beta chain was seen only a few times. Its antigen remains unidentified. This sample is drawn from a study of blood T cells in healthy people across ages. A sample-barcoded 5' primer and a J-beta primer mix were used in a second PCR of roughly 7 to 11 cycles. One entry per CDR3 protein, called by TCRdb with MiXCR from the 5' RACE reads. The top ten hold about a quarter of the sample, which has 800,000 or so distinct CDR3 sequences, under 80% seen once. Study-wide results and caveats: Observed TCR beta diversity showed a strong correlation with the percentage of naive T cells as measured by flow cytometry.

Trimming stripped 1 base from V and 6 bases from J, with 18 bases between. CDR1 is SGHTA and CDR2 is FQGNSA in the germline V gene. CDR3 length: 16 amino acids. Sequenced material: blood. This chain uses TRBV7-2 with TRBJ1-2, with D perhaps matching TRBD1 (5 bases). The TCR originated in a man aged 25 to 45 in good health. The CDR3 reads CASSLGTGHPGDGYTF. DNA of the CDR3: TGTGCCAGCAGCTTAGGGACGGGGCACCCGGGGGATGGCTACACCTTC.